These 25 T cell receptor beta chains were sequenced from one sample in a study of T cell responses to AZD1222 COVID-19 vaccine listed by TCRdb under 2021. The sample's time point, from its label and the paper: baseline before first vaccination. Preparation of the library involved the immunoSEQ multiplex PCR assay. The source is immuneACCESS, and TCRdb retained only in-frame sequences with V and J called. Part of the clones is not carried over; for the studies checked, unresolved V genes explain less than half of this, and the remainder is unexplained. The sample contains about 120,000 clones, approximately 93% of them found a single time. The biggest ten clones account for 2.5% to 3.5% of the sample. Source: peripheral blood, taken on day 0 of AZD1222 vaccination. The receptors derive from an adult in good health.

V gene TRBV9 combines with J gene TRBJ1-2, with D possibly matching TRBD1 (6 bases). The CDR3 spans 16 residues. Per germline, CDR1 SGDLS and CDR2 YYNGEE. V was trimmed by 3 bases and J by 2 bases, leaving 17 bases between them. The CDR3 region is CASSGGQTLLNYGYTF. DNA for the CDR3: TGTGCCAGCAGCGGCGGACAGACTCTACTAAACTATGGCTACACCTTC.

This sequence joins TRBV2 and TRBJ2-5, with TRBD1 matching over 8 bases. V gave up 4 bases and J gave up 2 bases; unmatched junction bases: 15. The CDR3 runs 18 residues. CDR1 is SNHLY and CDR2 is FYNNEI in the germline V gene. CDR3 amino acids: CASSVPTTGAVTQETQYF. For the CDR3, the DNA is TGTGCCAGCAGTGTCCCAACGACAGGGGCAGTTACGCAAGAGACCCAGTACTTC.

The V gene is TRBV6-5, the J gene TRBJ1-2; D may be TRBD1 (5 bases). Trimming removed 6 bases at V and 2 bases at J, with 16 bases between. This CDR3 is built from 15 residues. CDR1 MNHEY and CDR2 SVGAGI come from the germline V gene. CDR3 region: CASSSPGTSNYGYTF. The CDR3, as DNA: TGTGCCAGCAGCTCCCCCGGGACCTCAAACTATGGCTACACCTTC.

The chain has TRBV5-1 and TRBJ2-5; D possibly uses TRBD1 or TRBD2 (6 bases each). CDR3 size: 13 residues. The germline V and J ends were trimmed by 2 bases and 5 bases, with 10 bases remaining between them. Germline CDR1 and CDR2: SGHRS and YFSETQ. The CDR3 reads CASSFSGAETQYF. In DNA, the CDR3 is TGCGCCAGCAGCTTCTCGGGGGCCGAGACCCAGTACTTC.

As to this clone: The same CDR3 also results from other DNA sequences found in this sample. The rearrangement links TRBV11-3 to TRBJ2-3, with no clear D. This CDR3 comprises 14 residues. Germline V gene data show CDR1 as SGHNT and CDR2 as YENEEA. V shed 0 bases and J shed 0 bases, with 4 bases lying between them. The CDR3 loop reads CASSLDGSTDTQYF. The CDR3 DNA reads as TGTGCCAGCAGCTTAGACGGGAGCACAGATACGCAGTATTTT. Full variable domain (remainder filled in from reference TRBV11-3 and TRBJ2-3): EAGVVQSPRYKIIEKKQPVAFWCNPISGHNTLYWYLQNLGQGPELLIRYENEEAVDDSQLPKDRFSAERLKGVDSTLKIQPAELGDSAVYLCASSLDGSTDTQYFGPGTRLTVL.

This chain uses TRBV5-1 with TRBJ2-2; D is undetermined. CDR1 is SGHRS, CDR2 YFSETQ, per germline. This CDR3 comprises 15 residues. The ends were cut back, 2 bases at V and 2 bases at J, with 10 bases in the middle. CDR3 nucleotides: TGCGCCAGCAGCTTAACAGAGAGAAACACCGGGGAGCTGTTTTTT. This codes for CASSLTERNTGELFF.

V and J are TRBV5-1 and TRBJ2-3; 9 positions match TRBD2. Trimming cost V 2 bases and J 3 bases; bases outside gene matches: 1. This CDR3 has 14 amino acids. Per germline, CDR1 SGHRS and CDR2 YFSETQ. CDR3 sequence reads: CASSFTSGTDTQYF. The DNA for the CDR3 is TGCGCCAGCAGCTTCACTAGCGGGACAGATACGCAGTATTTT.

This clone occurred a few times. CDR3 loop: CATSRGDETVDYEQYF. For the CDR3, the DNA is TGTGCCACCAGCAGGGGGGATGAGACAGTAGACTACGAGCAGTACTTC. This chain uses TRBV15 with TRBJ2-7; either TRBD1 or TRBD2 may fit D (5 bases each). V was cut by 3 bases and J by 3 bases, with 18 bases left in between. In germline, CDR1 is LNHNV, CDR2 YYDKDF (reference sequence). This CDR3 is 16 amino acids long. Looking up the rest from reference TRBV15 and TRBJ2-7 gives the full variable domain: DAMVIQNPRYQVTQFGKPVTLSCSQTLNHNVMYWYQQKSSQAPKLLFHYYDKDFNNEADTPDNFQSRRPNTSFCFLDIRSPGLGDTAMYLCATSRGDETVDYEQYFGPGTRLTVT.

V usage is TRBV5-8 and J usage is TRBJ1-5; a weak D match, TRBD1 (5 bases). CDR3 size: 15 residues. V was shortened by 1 base and J by 4 bases, with 12 bases between the two germline ends. The germline V gene encodes CDR1 SGHTS and CDR2 YDEGEE. The CDR3 DNA is TGTGCCAGCAGCTTGAGACAGACGAGTAATCAGCCCCAGCATTTT. Its translation is CASSLRQTSNQPQHF. Together with reference TRBV5-8 and TRBJ1-5, the CDR3 gives the full variable domain: EAGVTQSPTHLIKTRGQQATLRCSPISGHTSVYWYQQALGLGLQFLLWYDEGEERNRGNFPPRFSGRQFPNYSSELNVNALELEDSALYLCASSLRQTSNQPQHFGDGTRLSIL.

This clone appeared a single time. The rearrangement links TRBV28 to TRBJ2-1; D is ambiguous. CDR1 is MDHEN, CDR2 SYDVKM, per germline. CDR3 length: 12 residues. V was shortened by 3 bases and J by 8 bases, with 8 bases between the two germline ends. CDR3 nucleotide sequence: TGTGCCAGCAGTTTCGGTACTGATGAGCAGTTCTTC. As protein: CASSFGTDEQFF.

This chain uses TRBV27 with TRBJ1-1; 8 bases are a match to TRBD1. The germline V gene has CDR1 MNHEY and CDR2 SMNVEV (reference sequence). V was clipped by 4 bases and J by 0 bases; unmatched bases: 10. The CDR3 has 17 amino acids. The CDR3 DNA follows: TGTGCCAGCAGTTCGGATAGACGGACAGGGTTGAACACTGAAGCTTTCTTT. As protein: CASSSDRRTGLNTEAFF.

This chain links TRBV5-1 with TRBJ1-1; D unresolved. The V end lost 0 bases, the J end lost 4 bases, and 10 bases lay between the germline ends. CDR3 length: 14 amino acids. CDR1 and CDR2 from the germline V gene are SGHRS and YFSETQ. CDR3 DNA: TGCGCCAGCAGCTTGGGTGGTAGCGGCACTGAAGCTTTCTTT. This codes for CASSLGGSGTEAFF.

This chain connects TRBV2 to TRBJ2-1; 7 positions agree with TRBD1. The germline gives CDR1 SNHLY, CDR2 FYNNEI. Germline trimming cut 4 bases from V and 5 bases from J; bases unmatched to any gene: 5. The CDR3 has 14 residues. CDR3 loop: CASSVRQGDNEQFF. DNA for the CDR3: TGTGCCAGCAGTGTCAGGCAGGGGGACAATGAGCAGTTCTTC.

The chain employs TRBV12-3 or TRBV12-4 and TRBJ2-7; unclear D gene. The length of the CDR3 is 11 residues. V shed 5 bases and J shed 3 bases, with 5 bases lying between them. CDR3 nucleotide sequence: TGTGCCAGCAGTCAGGACTACGAGCAGTACTTC. This translates into CASSQDYEQYF.

The chain recombines TRBV7-9 with TRBJ1-2; 9 bases line up with TRBD1. Germline V lookup: CDR1 SEHNR, CDR2 FQNEAQ (reference sequence). CDR3 size: 16 residues. The V and J ends lost 5 bases and 8 bases, in that order; junction bases with no gene match: 15. CDR3 sequence: CASSIRIGTGFEGYTF. CDR3 in DNA: TGTGCCAGCAGCATACGGATTGGGACAGGGTTCGAAGGCTACACCTTC.

V and J are TRBV7-2 and TRBJ2-7, with 9 bases that match TRBD2. The length of the CDR3 is 15 residues. J lost 4 bases, V lost 5 bases, and 9 bases had no gene match. The germline V gene encodes CDR1 SGHTA and CDR2 FQGNSA. The DNA for the CDR3 is TGTGCCAGCAGCCATGAGGGCGGGAGGGCATACGAGCAGTACTTC. This codes for CASSHEGGRAYEQYF.

This clone was recorded only once. The chain carries TRBV28 and TRBJ1-2, with a possible D match to TRBD1 (5 bases). There are 14 residues in the CDR3. V shed 2 bases and J shed 6 bases, with 13 bases lying between them. The germline V gene has CDR1 MDHEN and CDR2 SYDVKM. Here the CDR3 DNA reads TGTGCCAGCAGTTTAACCCCGACAGTAAATGGCTACACCTTC. Amino acids: CASSLTPTVNGYTF.

The chain employs TRBV27 and TRBJ2-7; TRBD2 aligns across 12 bases. This CDR3 is built from 20 residues. The trim removed 5 bases at V and 5 bases at J, leaving 22 bases unmatched. Germline V lookup: CDR1 MNHEY, CDR2 SMNVEV (reference sequence). CDR3 amino acids: CASSPAGPGWELAGGHEQYF. CDR3 DNA sequence: TGTGCCAGCAGTCCGGCAGGTCCAGGATGGGAACTAGCGGGAGGCCACGAGCAGTACTTC.

With regard to this clone: The sample holds other DNA sequences that translate to the same CDR3. This chain links TRBV27 with TRBJ2-7; D is unresolved. V shed 6 bases and J shed 2 bases, with 11 bases lying between them. The length of the CDR3 is 13 residues. Germline V gene lookup returns CDR1 MNHEY and CDR2 SMNVEV (reference sequence). The CDR3 nucleotides read TGTGCCAGCAGCCTAGGACGGGCCTACGAGCAGTACTTC. Amino acid sequence: CASSLGRAYEQYF.

This clone has just a few counts. The rearrangement joins TRBV14 to TRBJ2-1; D is undetermined. The CDR3 is made up of 11 amino acids. V gave up 4 bases and J gave up 5 bases, with 3 bases separating them. CDR1 is SGHDN, CDR2 FVKESK, per germline. The CDR3, as DNA: TGTGCCAGCAGCCTTGACAATGAGCAGTTCTTC. This gives the protein CASSLDNEQFF.

The gene calls are TRBV28 and TRBJ1-1; tentatively, D is TRBD1 (5 bases). V shed 5 bases and J shed 6 bases, with 13 bases lying between them. CDR3 length: 13 residues. CDR1 is MDHEN and CDR2 is SYDVKM in the germline V gene. This CDR3 reads CASSTIQVAEAFF. In nucleotides, the CDR3 is TGTGCCAGCAGTACCATACAGGTTGCTGAAGCTTTCTTT.

The chain has TRBV5-1 and TRBJ1-1; TRBD1 is a possible D gene (6 bases). CDR3 length: 14 amino acids. V was shortened by 2 bases and J by 3 bases, with 11 bases between the two germline ends. Germline V gives CDR1 SGHRS, CDR2 YFSETQ. Here the CDR3 reads CASSFSSGDTEAFF. CDR3 DNA sequence: TGCGCCAGCAGCTTTTCTTCAGGGGACACTGAAGCTTTCTTT.

The chain carries TRBV3-1 (or the pseudogene TRBV3-2) and TRBJ2-4; TRBD2 matches at 8 bases. Germline-derived CDR1 and CDR2 are LGHDT and YNNKEL (reference sequence). The CDR3 extends over 12 amino acids. Trimming cost V 8 bases and J 5 bases; bases outside gene matches: 2. The CDR3 sequence: CASAGGENIQYF. The DNA for the CDR3 is TGTGCCAGCGCCGGGGGGGAAAACATTCAGTACTTC.

The chain employs TRBV5-5 and TRBJ2-1; no clear D. CDR1 is SGHKS, CDR2 YYEKEE, per germline (reference sequence). The CDR3 is made up of 13 amino acids. Trimming left V 2 bases short and J 9 bases short, with 12 bases between. This CDR3 reads CASSFAVLGEQFF. CDR3 bases: TGTGCCAGCAGCTTCGCGGTCCTGGGTGAGCAGTTCTTC.

The rearrangement uses TRBV18 and TRBJ1-2; D gene unclear. The CDR3 sequence is 11 residues long. Trimming removed 4 bases at V and 7 bases at J, with 7 bases between. Germline assignment: CDR1 KGHSH and CDR2 LQKENI. CDR3 sequence: CASSQEVGYTF. The CDR3 DNA is TGTGCCAGCTCACAGGAGGTTGGCTACACCTTC.